Its frequency marks the clone carrying this TCR beta chain as large. The data stem from a study of T cell clusters in autoimmune cytopenias. The CDR3 runs to 14 residues. The V gene's germline CDR1 is DFQATT and CDR2 SNEGSKA (reference sequence). Multiplex touch-down PCR amplified TRB using TRB-A and TRB-B pools in one tube. Reanalyzing the multiplex PCR reads, TCRdb keeps one entry per CDR3 protein, without DNA. This sample's table reports roughly 600 distinct CDR3 sequences. Some 38,000 genome equivalents of blood DNA were amplified for TRB. This same sample was also part of a study on T cell repertoires in aging, cancer and after chemotherapy.

This receptor was taken from a human donor with chronic lymphocytic leukemia. Sample: peripheral blood. The chain joins TRBV20-1 to TRBJ2-3; TCRdb gives TRBD2 as the D gene, but with no DNA this cannot be confirmed. Here the CDR3 reads CSASQAGRPDTQYF.